This T cell receptor (beta chain) derives from a study of T cells in narcolepsy. Study-wide background: Enrolled donors included narcolepsy type 1 or type 2 patients and healthy controls. Points from the study as a whole: Healthy controls reportedly lacked the autoreactive clonotypes serially found in patients' blood. Same-patient CSF and blood CD4+ T cell clonotypes included HCRT-specific and TRIB2-specific autoreactive ones. Autoreactive clone sequences were missing from some blood memory CD4+ repertoires.

The repertoire was sequenced with immunoSEQ multiplex PCR; TCRdb's copy has only in-frame clones and lacks some. The repertoire has more than 30,000 clones, around 86% of them found once; the top ten carry about 0.62%. On this clone itself: Antigen unknown.

This CDR3 region has 14 residues. The germline V and J ends were trimmed by 0 bases and 4 bases, with 9 bases remaining between them. The germline V gene has CDR1 MGHRA and CDR2 YSYEKL. The sequence was obtained from a human donor in good health. The sample consisted of memory (CD45RA-) CD4+ T cells from blood. The chain links TRBV4-1 to TRBJ1-2; a weak D match, TRBD1 (6 bases). CDR3 coding DNA: TGCGCCAGCAGCCAAGATACAGGGTCCTATGGCTACACCTTC. It is translated as CASSQDTGSYGYTF.